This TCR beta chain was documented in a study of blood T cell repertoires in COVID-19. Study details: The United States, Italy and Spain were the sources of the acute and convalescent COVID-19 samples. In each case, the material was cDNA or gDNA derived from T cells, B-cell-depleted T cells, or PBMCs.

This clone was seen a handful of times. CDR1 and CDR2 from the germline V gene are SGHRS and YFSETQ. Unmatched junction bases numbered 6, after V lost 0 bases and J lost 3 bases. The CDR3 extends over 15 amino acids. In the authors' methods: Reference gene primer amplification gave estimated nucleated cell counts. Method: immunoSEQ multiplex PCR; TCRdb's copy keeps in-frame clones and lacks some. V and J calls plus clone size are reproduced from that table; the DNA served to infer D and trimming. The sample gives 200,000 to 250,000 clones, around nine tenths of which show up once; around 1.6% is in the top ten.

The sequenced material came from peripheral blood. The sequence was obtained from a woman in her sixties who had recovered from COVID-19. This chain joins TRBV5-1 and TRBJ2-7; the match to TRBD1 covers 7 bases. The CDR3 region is CASSLGQGLGYEQYF. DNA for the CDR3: TGCGCCAGCAGCTTGGGACAGGGCCTGGGCTACGAGCAGTACTTC.